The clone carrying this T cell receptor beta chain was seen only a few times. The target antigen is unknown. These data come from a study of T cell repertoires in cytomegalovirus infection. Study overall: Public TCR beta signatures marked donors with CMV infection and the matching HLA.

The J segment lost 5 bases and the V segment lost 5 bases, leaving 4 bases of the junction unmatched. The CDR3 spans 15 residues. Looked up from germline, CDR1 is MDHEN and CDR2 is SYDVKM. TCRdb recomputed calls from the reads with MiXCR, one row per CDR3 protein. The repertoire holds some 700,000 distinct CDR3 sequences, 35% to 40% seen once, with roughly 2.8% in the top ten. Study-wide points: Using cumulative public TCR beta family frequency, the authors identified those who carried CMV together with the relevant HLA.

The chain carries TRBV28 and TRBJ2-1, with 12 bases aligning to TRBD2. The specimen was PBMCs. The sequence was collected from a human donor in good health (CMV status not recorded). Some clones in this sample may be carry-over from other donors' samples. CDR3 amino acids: CASSPGLAGNNEQFF. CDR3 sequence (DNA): TGTGCCAGCAGTCCCGGACTAGCGGGAAACAATGAGCAGTTCTTC.